The rows below give T cell receptor beta chains drawn from one sample of a study of cytomegalovirus exposure and HLA in healthy donors. Repertoires were generated with immunoSEQ multiplex PCR, while TCRdb's copy carries only in-frame clones and drops some. The data hold some 65,000 clones, with approximately 75% observed a single time. Sequencing was carried out using PBMCs. The source is a man aged 50 to 59 in good health and CMV-seropositive. CDR3s include the opening cysteine and the closing phenylalanine or tryptophan. D genes are given only for firm matches. Expanded clones get a size class; other rows say once, few or many, or leave the size out.

>.|TRBJ1-5|TRBD1|TRBV5-1
TGCGCCAGCAGCACCGGGACAGGAAACAATCAGCCCCAGCATTTT
CASSTGTGNNQPQHF
>.|TRBJ1-5|.|TRBV19
TGTGCCAGTAGCCGCGGCGGGGTCGATCAGCCCCAGCATTTT
CASSRGGVDQPQHF
>few|TRBJ1-5|TRBD1|TRBV28
TGTGCCAGCAGCACCGGGACAGGCAATCAGCCCCAGCATTTT
CASSTGTGNQPQHF
>.|TRBJ1-3|.|TRBV4-1
TGCGCCAGCAGCCAAACAGGGATTGGAAACACCATATATTTT
CASSQTGIGNTIYF
>.|TRBJ2-5|TRBD1|TRBV2
TGTGCCAGCAGTGAAGAAGAAGTGGGGACAGGGAGGGCCCAAGAGACCCAGTACTTC
CASSEEEVGTGRAQETQYF
>.|TRBJ1-2|.|TRBV7-9
TGTGCCAGCAGCTTAGAACATCCCTATGGCTACACCTTC
CASSLEHPYGYTF
>.|TRBJ1-1|TRBD1|TRBV19
TGTGCCAGTAGTGGACAGGGGGAGAACACTGAAGCTTTCTTT
CASSGQGENTEAFF
>.|TRBJ1-6|.|TRBV6-5
TGTGCCAGCAGTTATCGCCAGGGGAATAATTCACCCCTCCACTTT
CASSYRQGNNSPLHF
>.|TRBJ2-7|.|TRBV29-1
TGCAGCGTTGCGGACTTCTCCTACGAGCAGTACTTC
CSVADFSYEQYF
>.|TRBJ2-5|.|TRBV19
TGTGCCAGTAGTATCCCCGAAAATAGCCGCCCTCCCCACTTC
CASSIPENSRPPHF
>.|TRBJ1-2|.|TRBV30
TGTGCCTGGAGCGAACAGGGCCTCTATGGCTACACCTTC
CAWSEQGLYGYTF
>.|TRBJ2-7|TRBD2|TRBV6-1
TGTGCCAGCAGTGAGACATCCGGACTAGACTACGAGCAGTACTTC
CASSETSGLDYEQYF
>.|TRBJ2-7|.|TRBV18
TGTGCCAGCTCAGTAACAGGTACCTACGAGCAGTACTTC
CASSVTGTYEQYF
>.|TRBJ1-1|TRBD1|TRBV4-3
TGCGCCAGCAGCCAAGATCTCACAGGGGGGAACACTGAAGCTTTCTTT
CASSQDLTGGNTEAFF
>.|TRBJ1-1|TRBD1|TRBV5-1
TGCGCCAGCAGCAAAACCGGGACAGGGACCACTGAAGCTTTCTTT
CASSKTGTGTTEAFF
>.|TRBJ1-1|.|TRBV11-2
TGTGCCAGCAGCCACAACAGGAGACCTGAAGCTTTCTTT
CASSHNRRPEAFF
>.|TRBJ2-7|TRBD2|TRBV4-1
TGCGCCAGCAGCCCGCGGACTAGTGACGAGCAGTACTTC
CASSPRTSDEQYF
>.|TRBJ1-3|TRBD1|TRBV7-9
TGTGCCAGCAGCTTAAGAGGGACAGGGAAGTTGGGGAACACCATATATTTT
CASSLRGTGKLGNTIYF
>.|TRBJ2-1|.|TRBV30
TGTGCCTGGAGCTCCCTGGGGCTGCAGTTCTTC
CAWSSLGLQFF
>.|TRBJ1-4|TRBD1|TRBV30
TGTGCCTGGAGTGCGGGACAGTTTGAGGAAAAACTGTTTTTT
CAWSAGQFEEKLFF
>.|TRBJ2-6|TRBD1|TRBV7-8
TGTGCCAGCAGGTCCGGGACAGGGAGGTCTGGGGCCAACGTCCTGACTTTC
CASRSGTGRSGANVLTF
>.|TRBJ2-7|TRBD2|TRBV7-6
TGTGCCAGCAGCCCCAGGACTAGCGGGGCCTCCAACGAGCAGTACTTC
CASSPRTSGASNEQYF
>.|TRBJ1-3|.|TRBV9
TGTGCCAGCAGCGCGGACAGTCTCTCTGGAAACACCATATATTTT
CASSADSLSGNTIYF
>.|TRBJ2-5|TRBD1|TRBV19
TGTGCCAGTAGTATTCGAAGGGGGCTGGGGGAGACCCAGTACTTC
CASSIRRGLGETQYF
>.|TRBJ1-1|TRBD1|TRBV27
TGTGCCAGCAGTTTATACCGGGACAGGGCGGAAGCTTTCTTT
CASSLYRDRAEAFF
>.|TRBJ2-7|.|TRBV6-5
TGTGCCAGCAGTTGGGGACTCTCGGCGGGGGAGCAGTACTTC
CASSWGLSAGEQYF
>.|TRBJ2-1|.|TRBV7-9
TGTGCCGCCGAGGTATCCTACAATGAGCAGTTCTTC
CAAEVSYNEQFF
>.|TRBJ1-2|TRBD1|TRBV5-6
TGTGCCAGCAGCTTGGGCGGGCAGGGGGTTCGATATGGCTACACCTTC
CASSLGGQGVRYGYTF
>.|TRBJ2-1|.|TRBV7-2
TGTGCCAGCATCGCAGGGGACCCCTCCTACAATGAGCAGTTCTTC
CASIAGDPSYNEQFF
>.|TRBJ2-3|.|TRBV10-1
TGCGCCAGCAGTGAGTCGGCGGGCCGGGATACGCAGTATTTT
CASSESAGRDTQYF
>once|TRBJ2-7|TRBD2|TRBV5-1
TGCGCCAGCAGCTTGTCTAGCGGGGCTGGTCTCTCCTACGAGCAGTACTTC
CASSLSSGAGLSYEQYF